This T cell receptor (beta chain) was sequenced during a study of blood T cell repertoires in COVID-19 (TCRdb year 2020). About the study as a whole: The collaborator samples originated in the United States, Italy and Spain and spanned the acute and convalescent phases of COVID-19. The material from the prospective study consisted of cDNA or gDNA derived from T cells, B-cell-depleted T cells, or PBMCs. The dataset comprised deeply sampled blood TCRbeta repertoires from subjects exposed to, actively infected with, or recovered from COVID-19. A freely available public database, intended as a resource for researchers studying the immune response to SARS-CoV-2, is where the repertoires were released. Samples were obtained from the ongoing ImmuneRACE study (first 160 participants) and from 1,254 subjects provided by 6 global collaborators. The sample metadata nearly always contained a de-identified subject ID, COVID-19 status, age in years and sex. Where HLA class I and class II types were available, the types were taken from metadata supplied by the sample provider, not from assay-based typing. General study outcomes and caveats: Clinical and demographic metadata were provided uncurated, with the amount varying by source and participant.

Another Seattle source contributed samples from volunteer blood donors who had recovered from COVID-19. The collaborating institutions used their own protocols to collect whole blood in K2EDTA tubes. Collaborator samples were shipped for TCRbeta analysis as frozen whole blood, isolated PBMCs, or DNA extracted from either sample type. TCRbeta CDR3 regions were amplified from genomic DNA using the immunoSEQ Assay, a bias-controlled multiplex PCR. The authors' pipeline ran thus. The number of nucleated cells in each sample was estimated from the amplification of reference gene primers within the assay. To quantify the absolute abundance of each unique TCRbeta CDR3 rearrangement, sequence reads were collapsed and filtered. For each sample, productive Simpson clonality was calculated as the square root of Simpson's diversity index across productive rearrangements. The source is immuneACCESS, and TCRdb retained only in-frame sequences with V and J called. Part of the clones is not carried over; for the studies checked, unresolved V genes explain less than half of this, and the remainder is unexplained. V and J calls and clone size are copied from that table; D and trimming were computed from the DNA. The sample records about 300,000 clones, about 89% of which are singletons. Less than 1.6% of the sample is taken by the ten largest.

There are a few counts of this clone. What this receptor recognizes is not known. No clone much larger than this one lies a single base away; base qualities are absent. Specimen: peripheral blood. The origin of this receptor is a woman between 35 and 50 years old who had recovered from COVID-19.

The sequenced DNA: TGTGCCAGCTCACCTCTACAGGGGTGGAGAACTGAAGCTTTCTTT. Its product reads: CASSPLQGWRTEAFF. This receptor chain uses TRBV18 and TRBJ1-1, with 7 central nucleotides matching TRBD1. Trimming accounts for 3 bases at V and 5 bases at J, while the number of junction bases matched to no gene is 9. CDR1 KGHSH and CDR2 LQKENI were looked up in the germline V gene. The CDR3 contains 15 residues, cysteine and phenylalanine counted. The retained sequence is limited to the CDR3, 45 bases, with the frame set at the first base.